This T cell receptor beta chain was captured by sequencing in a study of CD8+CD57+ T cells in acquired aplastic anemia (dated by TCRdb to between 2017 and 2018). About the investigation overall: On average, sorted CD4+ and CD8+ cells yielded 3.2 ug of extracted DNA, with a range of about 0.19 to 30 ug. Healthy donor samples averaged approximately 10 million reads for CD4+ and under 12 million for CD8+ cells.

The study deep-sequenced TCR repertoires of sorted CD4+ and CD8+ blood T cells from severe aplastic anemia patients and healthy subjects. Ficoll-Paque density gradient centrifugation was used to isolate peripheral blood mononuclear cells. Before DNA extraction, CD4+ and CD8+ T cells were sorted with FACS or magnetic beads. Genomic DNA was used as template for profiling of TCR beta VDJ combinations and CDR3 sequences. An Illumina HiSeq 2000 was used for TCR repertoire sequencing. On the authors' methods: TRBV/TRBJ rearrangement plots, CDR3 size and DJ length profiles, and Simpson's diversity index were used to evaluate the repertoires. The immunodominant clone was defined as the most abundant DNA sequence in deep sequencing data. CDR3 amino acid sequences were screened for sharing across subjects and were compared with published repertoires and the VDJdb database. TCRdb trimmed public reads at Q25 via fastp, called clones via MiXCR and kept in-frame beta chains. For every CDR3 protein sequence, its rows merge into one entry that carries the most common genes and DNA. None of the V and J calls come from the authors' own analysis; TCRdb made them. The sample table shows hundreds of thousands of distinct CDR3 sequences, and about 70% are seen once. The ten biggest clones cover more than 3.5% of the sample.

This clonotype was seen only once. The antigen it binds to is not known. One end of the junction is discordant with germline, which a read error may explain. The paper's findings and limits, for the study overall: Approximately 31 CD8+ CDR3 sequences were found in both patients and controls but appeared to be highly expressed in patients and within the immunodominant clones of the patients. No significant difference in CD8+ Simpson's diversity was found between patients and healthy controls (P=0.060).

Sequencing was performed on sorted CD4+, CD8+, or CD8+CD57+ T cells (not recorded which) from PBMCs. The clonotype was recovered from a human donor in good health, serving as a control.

Read as DNA, the sequence is TGCGCCAGCGGTGAGCAGGCGGGTTCATCCTACGAGCAGTACTTC. Translated, this is CASGEQAGSSYEQYF. The V gene is TRBV2 and the J gene is TRBJ2-7; the D segment could be TRBD2, given 5 matching bases. As encoded in the germline V gene, CDR1 is SNHLY while CDR2 is FYNNEI. The CDR3, from cysteine to phenylalanine, totals 15 residues. Only CDR3 DNA remains: 45 bases, in frame from the first base.